The TCR beta chain under discussion was sequenced for a study of regulatory T cells in long-lasting Graves disease. Time point here: newly diagnosed GD, antithyroid drugs for less than 3 months. PBMC-extracted RNA yielded the TCR library. At least ten counts were recorded for this clonotype. Building the TCR beta libraries relied on iRepertoire HTBI primers, and CDR3 regions underwent Arm-PCR. TCRdb independently ran MiXCR on the multiplex PCR reads; one entry per CDR3 protein. Of hundreds of thousands of distinct CDR3 sequences listed, about 17% are singletons. V was clipped by 0 bases and J by 2 bases, with 13 bases between them. This CDR3 is built from 16 residues. In germline, CDR1 is MNHEY, CDR2 SMNVEV (reference sequence). Another study also made use of these data, one on T cells in Graves' hyperthyroidism and ophthalmopathy. That paper states: With a duration under 2 months, the hyperthyroidism was newly diagnosed in patients aged 18 to 65. Most clonotypes expanded in the thyroid (above 0.001) were also present in blood. Ophthalmopathy was distinguished from stable hyperthyroidism by 13 V-J signatures.

The chain is built from TRBV27 and TRBJ2-5, with a tentative D call TRBD2 (7 bases). The source is a woman in her thirties with Graves disease. This specimen consisted of peripheral blood mononuclear cells (PBMCs), obtained at new diagnosis, from a patient treated with antithyroid drugs. As DNA, the CDR3 is TGTGCCAGCAGTTTATCTCCGGGGAGGGGGCAAGAGACCCAGTACTTC. Its protein product is CASSLSPGRGQETQYF.